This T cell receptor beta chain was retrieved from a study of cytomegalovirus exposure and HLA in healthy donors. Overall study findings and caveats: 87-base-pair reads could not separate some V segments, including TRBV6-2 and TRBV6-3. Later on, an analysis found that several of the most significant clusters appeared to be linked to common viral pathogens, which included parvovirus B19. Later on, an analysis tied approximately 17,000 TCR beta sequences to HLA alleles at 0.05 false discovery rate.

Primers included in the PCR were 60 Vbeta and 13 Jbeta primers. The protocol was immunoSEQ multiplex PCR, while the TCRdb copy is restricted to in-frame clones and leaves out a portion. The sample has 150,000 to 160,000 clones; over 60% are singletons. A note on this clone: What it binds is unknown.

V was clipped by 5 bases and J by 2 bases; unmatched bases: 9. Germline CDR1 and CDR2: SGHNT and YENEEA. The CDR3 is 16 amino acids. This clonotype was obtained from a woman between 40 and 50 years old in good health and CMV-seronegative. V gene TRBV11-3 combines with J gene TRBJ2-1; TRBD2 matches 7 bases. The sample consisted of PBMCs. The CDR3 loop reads CASSRGLAAAYNEQFF. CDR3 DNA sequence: TGTGCCAGCAGCCGCGGCCTAGCGGCGGCCTACAATGAGCAGTTCTTC.